The present entry profiles one T cell receptor beta chain with its context. The sample is drawn from a study of blood T cell repertoires in COVID-19. Profiling relied on immunoSEQ multiplex PCR, and the TCRdb table lists in-frame clones only, not all of them. The table includes around 110,000 clones, about 89% detected once. This CDR3 spans 13 amino acids. Trimming left V 6 bases short and J 6 bases short, with 14 bases between. The V gene's germline CDR1 is KGHDR and CDR2 SFDVKD. The rearrangement joins TRBV24-1 to TRBJ2-7; a weak D match, TRBD1 (5 bases). Sample: peripheral blood. The sequence was obtained from a young woman with acute or convalescent COVID-19. In DNA, the CDR3 is TGTGCCACCAGTACGATGGACAAAGGCGAGCAGTACTTC. This codes for CATSTMDKGEQYF.